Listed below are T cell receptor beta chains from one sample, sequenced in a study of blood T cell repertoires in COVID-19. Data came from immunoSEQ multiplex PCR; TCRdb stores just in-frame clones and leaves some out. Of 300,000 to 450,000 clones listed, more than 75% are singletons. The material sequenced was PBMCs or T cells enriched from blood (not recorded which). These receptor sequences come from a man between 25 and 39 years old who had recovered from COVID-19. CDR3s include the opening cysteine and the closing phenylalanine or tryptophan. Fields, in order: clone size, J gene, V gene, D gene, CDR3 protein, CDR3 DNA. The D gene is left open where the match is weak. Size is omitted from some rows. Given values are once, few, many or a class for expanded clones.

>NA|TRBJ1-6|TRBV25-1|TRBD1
CASRRDRVYSPLHF
TGTGCCAGCAGGAGGGACAGGGTATATTCACCCCTCCACTTT
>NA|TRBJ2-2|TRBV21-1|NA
CASSPRDRGDTGELFF
TGTGCCAGCAGCCCGCGGGACAGGGGGGACACCGGGGAGCTGTTTTTT
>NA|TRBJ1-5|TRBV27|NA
CASSPGDSNQPQHF
TGTGCCAGCAGTCCCGGGGATAGCAATCAGCCCCAGCATTTT
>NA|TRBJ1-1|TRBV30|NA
CGLNLGAVNTEAFF
TGTGGGCTCAACCTTGGGGCCGTGAACACTGAAGCTTTCTTT
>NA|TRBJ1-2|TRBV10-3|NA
CAISGTADIYGYTF
TGTGCCATCAGTGGAACGGCGGACATCTATGGCTACACCTTC
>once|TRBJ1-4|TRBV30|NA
CAWNTGSQKLFF
TGTGCCTGGAATACGGGATCCCAAAAACTGTTTTTT
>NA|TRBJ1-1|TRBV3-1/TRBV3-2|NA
CASSPFGGRTEAFF
TGTGCCAGCAGCCCCTTCGGGGGGCGCACTGAAGCTTTCTTT
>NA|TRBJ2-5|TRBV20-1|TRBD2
CSASQAGGRETQYF
TGCAGTGCTAGTCAAGCGGGGGGCCGGGAGACCCAGTACTTC
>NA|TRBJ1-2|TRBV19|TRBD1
CASSIDRDRGPTSNGYTF
TGTGCCAGTAGTATCGACCGGGACAGGGGCCCCACTTCGAATGGCTACACCTTC
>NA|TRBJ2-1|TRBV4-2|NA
CASSRPVSEANEQFF
TGTGCCAGCAGCCGTCCGGTTAGCGAAGCGAATGAGCAGTTCTTC
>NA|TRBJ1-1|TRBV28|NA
CASSEGSLMNTEAFF
TGTGCCAGCTCTGAGGGAAGTCTGATGAACACTGAAGCTTTCTTT
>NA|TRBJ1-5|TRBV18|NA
CASSPEQVSNQPQHF
TGTGCCAGCTCGCCCGAACAGGTTAGCAATCAGCCCCAGCATTTT
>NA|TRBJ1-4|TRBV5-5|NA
CASSPEGIEKLFF
TGTGCCAGCAGCCCGGAGGGGATAGAAAAACTGTTTTTT
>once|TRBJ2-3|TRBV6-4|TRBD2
CASSEGTSGEDTQYF
TGTGCCAGCAGTGAGGGGACTAGCGGGGAAGATACGCAGTATTTT
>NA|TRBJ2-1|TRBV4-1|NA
CASSQPWSGEQFF
TGCGCCAGCAGCCAACCCTGGAGTGGTGAGCAGTTCTTC
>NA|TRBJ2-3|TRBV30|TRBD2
CAWSPSGVTDTQYF
TGTGCCTGGAGTCCCAGCGGGGTTACAGATACGCAGTATTTT
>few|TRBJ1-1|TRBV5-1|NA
CASSLRQPPMNTEAFF
TGCGCCAGCAGCCTCCGACAGCCCCCCATGAACACTGAAGCTTTCTTT
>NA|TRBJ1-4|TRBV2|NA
CASSTGEKLFF
TGTGCCAGCAGCACCGGTGAAAAACTGTTTTTT
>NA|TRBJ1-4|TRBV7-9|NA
CASSHSEKLFF
TGTGCCAGCAGCCACAGTGAAAAACTGTTTTTT
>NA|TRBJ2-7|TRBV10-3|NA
CAISDKAKQQGWEQYF
TGTGCCATCAGTGACAAGGCCAAACAACAGGGATGGGAGCAGTACTTC
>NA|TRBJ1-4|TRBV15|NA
CATSRGRQTNEKLFF
TGTGCCACCAGCAGAGGAAGACAGACGAATGAAAAACTGTTTTTT
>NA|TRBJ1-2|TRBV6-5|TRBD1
CASSSGQGNDYGYTF
TGTGCCAGCAGTTCCGGACAGGGTAATGACTATGGCTACACCTTC
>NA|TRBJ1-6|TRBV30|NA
CAWSTWTDSSPLHF
TGTGCCTGGAGTACCTGGACGGACAGCTCACCCCTCCACTTT
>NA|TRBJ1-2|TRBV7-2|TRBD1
CASSLNPTGANYGYTF
TGTGCCAGCAGCTTAAACCCCACAGGGGCTAACTATGGCTACACCTTC
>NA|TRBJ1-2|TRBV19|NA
CASSMAGGYGYTF
TGTGCCAGTAGTATGGCGGGTGGCTATGGCTACACCTTC
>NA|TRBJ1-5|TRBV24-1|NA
CATTPCSQPQHF
TGTGCCACCACTCCTTGCAGTCAGCCCCAGCATTTT
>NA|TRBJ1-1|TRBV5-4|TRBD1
CASRGNRGRRNTEAFF
TGTGCCAGCAGGGGAAACAGGGGGCGGAGGAACACTGAAGCTTTCTTT
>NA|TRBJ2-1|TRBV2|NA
CASSGDSLEQFF
TGTGCCAGCAGTGGTGACAGCCTTGAGCAGTTCTTC
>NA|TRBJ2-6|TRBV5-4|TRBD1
CASSSTGAGANVLTF
TGTGCCAGCAGCTCGACAGGGGCTGGGGCCAACGTCCTGACTTTC
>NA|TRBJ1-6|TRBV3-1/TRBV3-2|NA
CASSQAEVGALGSLHF
TGTGCCAGCAGCCAAGCGGAGGTGGGAGCCCTAGGATCCCTCCACTTT
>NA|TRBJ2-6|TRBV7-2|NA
CASSSPPQGVSGANVLTF
TGTGCCAGCAGCTCCCCACCGCAGGGTGTCTCTGGGGCCAACGTCCTGACTTTC
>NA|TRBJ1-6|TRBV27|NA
CASSFWRSSPLHF
TGTGCCAGCAGTTTTTGGAGGAGTTCACCCCTCCACTTT